The clone carrying this T cell receptor beta chain was detected a few times. Its cognate antigen is unknown. The V gene's germline CDR1 is KGHDR and CDR2 SFDVKD. V lost 9 bases and J 7 bases, leaving 12 bases between the germline ends. The CDR3 is made up of 11 amino acids. MiXCR, run by TCRdb on the 5' RACE reads, gives a single entry per CDR3 protein. The sample lists 500,000 to 550,000 distinct CDR3 sequences, over 20% occurring once. This specimen comes from a study of T-cell memory formation after mild COVID-19. Study results and limitations: Clones that contracted clustered mainly in CM and EM if CD4+ and in EMRA if CD8+.

The source is an adult woman who had mild COVID-19 (a few samples of this study predate the infection). Cell type and time point are not known. The rearrangement links TRBV24-1 to TRBJ2-7; the D gene could be TRBD1 or TRBD2 (5 bases each). The sequenced sample consisted of PBMCs or a T cell subset sorted from them (not recorded which). Written as DNA, the CDR3 is TGTGCCACCGGGGACGGGTATGAGCAGTACTTC. Its translation: CATGDGYEQYF.